This T cell receptor (beta chain) was captured by sequencing in a study of human T cells and chemical hapten exposure (dated by TCRdb to the early 2020s). For context, the study as a whole: For sensitization, 2% DPC in acetone was applied to a roughly 2 cm by roughly 2 cm area of upper inner arm skin. Approximately 30 alopecia patients provided blood for TCR sequencing at one to four time points (pre-sensitization, 2, 6 and 24 weeks). Libraries were pooled for sequencing, and per-sample TCR yields varied mainly because of small differences in library volumes within the pool. The mostly female patient cohort included alopecia areata with under or over 50% scalp involvement, alopecia totalis and alopecia universalis. In alopecia patients, the study followed how the peripheral blood TCR repertoire changed in vivo over primary and secondary sensitization to diphenylcyclopropenone (DPC), a hapten. Patch testing was done on the upper back using Finn chambers containing 0.01% DPC, and results were scored after 6 days according to International Contact Dermatitis Research Group standards. Patient blood was sampled pre-sensitization (week 0) and at 2, 6 and about 24 weeks after DPC sensitization. Patients additionally received weekly therapeutic DPC doses to the scalp throughout the roughly 26-week study period. Overall study results and their limits: A positive correlation was found between the number of PT1 expanded TCRs and patch test score, with significance reached at thresholds 8, 16 and 32 but not 4. DPC sensitization did not change the number of TCRs with a frequency above 1 in 1000, and there was no evidence of changes in global repertoire structure. After repeated subsampling, changes were observed in the strength of the expansion versus patch-test correlation and in the threshold at which the correlation became significant. Because every patient had alopecia, a presumed autoimmune disease, the patients' immune response might differ from that of healthy individuals. Expanded TCRs formed significantly more large CDR3 similarity clusters than pre-sensitization or healthy control sets, consistent with antigen-driven responses.

V lost 0 bases and J lost 3 bases, and the count of bases not matched to a germline gene is 6. CDR1 and CDR2, per the germline V gene (reference sequence), are DFQATT and SNEGSKA. The CDR3 runs 17 residues from the cysteine to the phenylalanine. Only the CDR3 region is kept as DNA, spanning 51 bases read in frame from base 1. Library generation was performed with RACE. Reads for this sample came from a NextSeq 500. During library preparation, unique molecular identifiers were attached to individual cDNA molecules so that TCRs could be counted quantitatively and reproducibly. For every blood RNA sample, sequencing covered both the TCR alpha and TCR beta chains. The authors' pipeline ran thus. Samples had a median of roughly 99,000 TCRs, with a range from roughly 23,224 to 700,000. The Decombinator software suite was used to annotate the V, J and CDR3 of the TCR reads. Every sample was subsampled to the same number of TCRs (28,000) for the PS versus PT1 abundance plots. TCRs were defined as expanded if absent before sensitization and observed at least eight times at the 2-week time point. TCRdb passed the public sequencing reads through fastp at Q25 and MiXCR, retaining productive beta sequences. Entries that share a CDR3 protein sequence are merged under the most common genes and DNA. It is TCRdb's table, rather than the study itself, that gives the V and J calls and clone size. In all, the sample holds about 140,000 distinct CDR3 sequences, and approximately 12% of those were seen once. The top ten clones comprise about 1.3% of the sample.

A word on this clonotype: The antigen this receptor binds is unknown. No clone much larger than this one lies a single base away; base qualities are absent.

This sample's time point label indicates: patch test 2, 6 weeks after DPC sensitization. The intended sense of this specimen's treatment or condition label: therapeutic diphenylcyclopropenone sensitization with weekly scalp DPC. At every patch-test visit, the blood draw took place before the patch test was put on. Patients were considered eligible if aged 18 to 70, diagnosed with alopecia and deemed suitable for DPC therapy, and patients were excluded if pregnant. Unfractionated whole blood was collected in Tempus Blood RNA tubes, and total RNA was extracted from that blood. The clonotype was recovered from a woman aged 50 to 60 with alopecia areata. Some clones in this sample may be carry-over from other donors' samples. Recombination connected TRBV20-1 to TRBJ2-1, with 12 central nucleotides matching TRBD2. Sequences were derived from whole blood, sampled in connection with sensitization to the hapten diphenylcyclopropenone (DPC). CDR3 region: CSARDPLAGGLYNEQFF. The DNA sequence is TGCAGTGCTAGAGATCCCCTAGCGGGAGGGCTCTACAATGAGCAGTTCTTC.